A selection of T cell receptor beta chains follows, all from one sample in a study of blood T cells in healthy people across ages. From the 5' RACE reads, TCRdb called clonotypes with MiXCR, one entry per CDR3 protein. The sample includes 380,000 or so distinct CDR3 sequences, about half of them seen just once. The sequencing input was blood. These receptors all come from a man aged 55 to 70 in good health. CDR3s include the opening cysteine and the closing phenylalanine or tryptophan. A D gene is named only where the DNA matches it firmly. Some rows mark clone size as missing; the rest say once, few, many or name a class of expanded clone.

j_gene: TRBJ2-7
v_gene: TRBV29-1
abundance: many
d_gene: -
CDR3aa: CSVDIAYEQYF
CDR3nt: TGCAGCGTGGACATAGCCTACGAGCAGTACTTC

j_gene: TRBJ2-7
v_gene: TRBV29-1
abundance: -
d_gene: -
CDR3aa: CSAVVEIRYEQYF
CDR3nt: TGCAGCGCGGTGGTGGAGATTCGCTACGAGCAGTACTTC

j_gene: TRBJ1-2
v_gene: TRBV12-3/TRBV12-4
abundance: -
d_gene: -
CDR3aa: CASSYGTPNYGYTF
CDR3nt: TGTGCCAGCAGTTACGGGACACCAAACTATGGCTACACCTTC

j_gene: TRBJ2-1
v_gene: TRBV12-3/TRBV12-4
abundance: -
d_gene: TRBD2
CDR3aa: CASRLSGGNNEQFF
CDR3nt: TGTGCCAGCAGACTTAGCGGGGGTAACAATGAGCAGTTCTTC

j_gene: TRBJ1-2
v_gene: TRBV5-1
abundance: -
d_gene: TRBD1
CDR3aa: CASSLATGVNGYTF
CDR3nt: TGCGCCAGCAGCCTCGCGACAGGGGTGAATGGCTACACCTTC

j_gene: TRBJ2-5
v_gene: TRBV19
abundance: -
d_gene: -
CDR3aa: CASSIGGFGEQYF
CDR3nt: TGTGCCAGTAGTATCGGTGGGTTTGGGGAGCAGTACTTC

j_gene: TRBJ2-5
v_gene: TRBV6-2/TRBV6-3
abundance: -
d_gene: -
CDR3aa: CASSYLRQARETQYF
CDR3nt: TGTGCCAGCAGTTACTTGCGACAGGCCAGGGAGACCCAGTACTTC

j_gene: TRBJ2-7
v_gene: TRBV7-8
abundance: many
d_gene: TRBD2
CDR3aa: CASSLAPLAEYEQYF
CDR3nt: TGTGCCAGCAGCTTAGCTCCCCTAGCGGAGTACGAGCAGTACTTC

j_gene: TRBJ1-6
v_gene: TRBV20-1
abundance: -
d_gene: TRBD1
CDR3aa: CSVTQGAQGSPLHF
CDR3nt: TGCAGTGTTACACAGGGGGCGCAGGGTTCACCCCTCCACTTT

j_gene: TRBJ1-3
v_gene: TRBV7-2
abundance: -
d_gene: -
CDR3aa: CASSLQNSGNTIYF
CDR3nt: TGTGCTAGCAGCTTACAGAACTCTGGAAACACCATATATTTT

j_gene: TRBJ1-2
v_gene: TRBV5-1
abundance: once
d_gene: -
CDR3aa: CASSLGSEQGNYGYTF
CDR3nt: TGCGCCAGCAGCTTGGGATCGGAACAGGGAAACTATGGCTACACCTTC

j_gene: TRBJ1-2
v_gene: TRBV7-2
abundance: few
d_gene: TRBD1
CDR3aa: CASSPTGQAAYGYTF
CDR3nt: TGTGCCAGCAGCCCCACGGGACAGGCCGCCTATGGCTACACCTTC

j_gene: TRBJ2-3
v_gene: TRBV3-1
abundance: -
d_gene: -
CDR3aa: CASSQDGGGTDTQYF
CDR3nt: TGTGCCAGCAGCCAAGATGGGGGAGGCACAGATACGCAGTATTTT

j_gene: TRBJ1-1
v_gene: TRBV27
abundance: -
d_gene: -
CDR3aa: CASSFSPGRSNTEAFF
CDR3nt: TGTGCCAGCAGTTTTAGCCCGGGACGGTCGAACACTGAAGCTTTCTTT

j_gene: TRBJ2-7
v_gene: TRBV10-3
abundance: -
d_gene: -
CDR3aa: CAAREDAAYEQYF
CDR3nt: TGTGCCGCCAGGGAAGACGCAGCCTACGAGCAGTACTTC

j_gene: TRBJ2-7
v_gene: TRBV13
abundance: few
d_gene: TRBD1
CDR3aa: CASRMDRGLYEQYF
CDR3nt: TGTGCCAGCAGGATGGACAGGGGTCTCTACGAGCAGTACTTC

j_gene: TRBJ1-1
v_gene: TRBV7-3
abundance: -
d_gene: -
CDR3aa: CASSTRGGSTEAFF
CDR3nt: TGTGCCAGCAGCACTCGGGGAGGGAGCACTGAAGCTTTCTTT

j_gene: TRBJ2-7
v_gene: TRBV2
abundance: -
d_gene: TRBD2
CDR3aa: CASRASGGEQYF
CDR3nt: TGTGCCAGCAGGGCTTCGGGGGGCGAGCAGTACTTC

j_gene: TRBJ2-4
v_gene: TRBV28
abundance: -
d_gene: -
CDR3aa: CASYSPRAKNIQYF
CDR3nt: TGTGCCAGCTACTCCCCTAGAGCCAAAAACATTCAGTACTTC

j_gene: TRBJ2-4
v_gene: TRBV4-1
abundance: -
d_gene: -
CDR3aa: CASSALDMGFSDIQYF
CDR3nt: TGCGCCAGCAGCGCACTCGATATGGGTTTTTCCGACATTCAGTACTTC

j_gene: TRBJ2-7
v_gene: TRBV3-1
abundance: -
d_gene: TRBD2
CDR3aa: CASSQRENEQYF
CDR3nt: TGTGCCAGCAGCCAGCGGGAGAACGAGCAGTACTTC

j_gene: TRBJ2-3
v_gene: TRBV6-2/TRBV6-3
abundance: once
d_gene: -
CDR3aa: CASSSFGDRTDTQYF
CDR3nt: TGTGCCAGCAGCTCCTTTGGTGACCGCACAGATACGCAGTATTTT

j_gene: TRBJ2-4
v_gene: TRBV20-1
abundance: -
d_gene: TRBD2
CDR3aa: CSARLAGAKNIQYF
CDR3nt: TGCAGTGCTAGACTAGCGGGAGCCAAAAACATTCAGTACTTC

j_gene: TRBJ1-6
v_gene: TRBV11-1
abundance: -
d_gene: -
CDR3aa: CASSTGLPSSYNSPLHF
CDR3nt: TGTGCCAGCAGCACCGGACTTCCGAGCTCCTATAATTCACCCCTCCACTTT

j_gene: TRBJ2-1
v_gene: TRBV12-3/TRBV12-4
abundance: -
d_gene: -
CDR3aa: CASSPGNGQFF
CDR3nt: TGTGCCAGCAGCCCCGGGAATGGGCAGTTCTTC

j_gene: TRBJ2-7
v_gene: TRBV7-9
abundance: -
d_gene: -
CDR3aa: CASKPEGGIYEQYF
CDR3nt: TGTGCCAGCAAGCCTGAGGGCGGAATCTACGAGCAGTACTTC

j_gene: TRBJ2-3
v_gene: TRBV6-6
abundance: -
d_gene: TRBD2
CDR3aa: CASRSDLWRESTDTQYF
CDR3nt: TGTGCCAGCAGATCGGACTTGTGGCGGGAGAGTACAGATACGCAGTATTTT

j_gene: TRBJ1-2
v_gene: TRBV5-1
abundance: -
d_gene: -
CDR3aa: CASSLERSNYGYTF
CDR3nt: TGCGCCAGCAGCTTGGAGAGGTCTAACTATGGCTACACCTTC

j_gene: TRBJ2-5
v_gene: TRBV29-1
abundance: -
d_gene: TRBD2
CDR3aa: CSVVAGGRGTQYF
CDR3nt: TGCAGCGTGGTAGCGGGAGGCAGGGGGACCCAGTACTTC

j_gene: TRBJ2-1
v_gene: TRBV2
abundance: -
d_gene: -
CDR3aa: CASSTTSYNEQFF
CDR3nt: TGTGCCAGCAGCACGACTAGTTACAATGAGCAGTTCTTC

j_gene: TRBJ1-6
v_gene: TRBV6-5
abundance: -
d_gene: TRBD1
CDR3aa: CATTPWDSYNSPLHF
CDR3nt: TGTGCCACCACCCCATGGGACAGTTATAATTCACCCCTCCACTTT

j_gene: TRBJ2-7
v_gene: TRBV10-3
abundance: few
d_gene: TRBD2
CDR3aa: CAIGTSGGYEQYF
CDR3nt: TGTGCCATCGGGACTAGCGGAGGCTACGAGCAGTACTTC

j_gene: TRBJ2-4
v_gene: TRBV6-1
abundance: -
d_gene: -
CDR3aa: CASSDRGDRNIQYF
CDR3nt: TGTGCCAGCAGTGACCGTGGGGATCGAAACATTCAGTACTTC

j_gene: TRBJ2-5
v_gene: TRBV3-1
abundance: -
d_gene: -
CDR3aa: CASSQGPAGRQETQYF
CDR3nt: TGTGCCAGCAGCCAAGGGCCAGCGGGTCGCCAAGAGACCCAGTACTTC

j_gene: TRBJ2-3
v_gene: TRBV20-1
abundance: -
d_gene: -
CDR3aa: CSARPPYSTDTQYF
CDR3nt: TGCAGTGCTAGACCCCCCTACAGCACAGATACGCAGTATTTT

j_gene: TRBJ2-3
v_gene: TRBV6-6
abundance: -
d_gene: -
CDR3aa: CASSNNRVRERHTQYF
CDR3nt: TGTGCCAGCAGCAACAACAGGGTACGGGAGCGGCATACGCAGTATTTT

j_gene: TRBJ2-3
v_gene: TRBV6-5
abundance: -
d_gene: -
CDR3aa: CASGWGGTDTQYF
CDR3nt: TGTGCCAGCGGCTGGGGAGGCACAGATACGCAGTATTTT

j_gene: TRBJ2-5
v_gene: TRBV20-1
abundance: -
d_gene: TRBD1
CDR3aa: CSARDRGLWETQYF
CDR3nt: TGCAGTGCCCGAGACAGGGGGCTGTGGGAGACCCAGTACTTC

j_gene: TRBJ2-2
v_gene: TRBV27
abundance: -
d_gene: TRBD1
CDR3aa: CASSLGQGPGELFF
CDR3nt: TGTGCCAGCAGTTTAGGACAGGGGCCCGGGGAGCTGTTTTTT

j_gene: TRBJ2-7
v_gene: TRBV20-1
abundance: few
d_gene: -
CDR3aa: CSARDQGGITYEQYF
CDR3nt: TGCAGTGCTAGAGATCAGGGTGGGATCACCTACGAGCAGTACTTC

j_gene: TRBJ1-6
v_gene: TRBV30
abundance: -
d_gene: -
CDR3aa: CAWSGAAGHSPLHF
CDR3nt: TGTGCCTGGAGCGGGGCCGCGGGTCATTCACCCCTCCACTTT

j_gene: TRBJ1-1
v_gene: TRBV29-1
abundance: -
d_gene: -
CDR3aa: CSVEQGLMNTEAFF
CDR3nt: TGCAGCGTTGAACAGGGGCTCATGAACACTGAAGCTTTCTTT

j_gene: TRBJ1-1
v_gene: TRBV12-3/TRBV12-4
abundance: few
d_gene: TRBD1
CDR3aa: CASSRRGRPEAFF
CDR3nt: TGTGCCAGCAGCCGAAGGGGGCGACCGGAAGCTTTCTTT

j_gene: TRBJ1-2
v_gene: TRBV2
abundance: -
d_gene: -
CDR3aa: CASSDTGSAGYTF
CDR3nt: TGTGCCAGCAGTGATACAGGGTCAGCAGGCTACACCTTC

j_gene: TRBJ2-7
v_gene: TRBV9
abundance: few
d_gene: -
CDR3aa: CASSVDQGLRNEQYF
CDR3nt: TGTGCCAGCAGCGTTGACCAGGGGTTACGGAACGAGCAGTACTTC

j_gene: TRBJ2-1
v_gene: TRBV6-2/TRBV6-3
abundance: -
d_gene: TRBD1
CDR3aa: CASRSGTGLNEQFF
CDR3nt: TGTGCCAGCAGGTCCGGGACAGGGCTTAATGAGCAGTTCTTC

j_gene: TRBJ2-1
v_gene: TRBV27
abundance: few
d_gene: -
CDR3aa: CASSLWPGGAYNEQFF
CDR3nt: TGTGCCAGCAGTTTATGGCCAGGGGGGGCCTACAATGAGCAGTTCTTC

j_gene: TRBJ2-5
v_gene: TRBV6-5
abundance: -
d_gene: TRBD2
CDR3aa: CASSYRTPRDSGGKTQYF
CDR3nt: TGTGCCAGCAGTTACAGGACGCCCCGAGATAGCGGGGGAAAGACCCAGTACTTC